This entry describes one T cell receptor beta chain. This specimen comes from a study of OX40 agonist ivuxolimab in advanced cancers. The wider study: Patients with prior anti-PD-1, anti-PD-L1 or anti-CTLA-4 therapy were eligible; 40% to 45% had some.

Germline V gene lookup returns CDR1 MDHEN and CDR2 SYDVKM. The length of the CDR3 is 15 residues. V gave up 7 bases and J gave up 1 base, with 11 bases separating them. Libraries were prepared by immunoSEQ multiplex PCR; TCRdb keeps only in-frame clonotypes and omits some of them. This sample has about 66,000 clones; roughly 90% occur once, and the top ten carry 0.67%. Here the sequenced sample was CD4+ or CD8+ T cells sorted from blood, taken in a trial of the OX40 agonist ivuxolimab. This TCR derives from an adult with an advanced solid tumor such as melanoma, head and neck, liver or kidney cancer. V gene TRBV28 combines with J gene TRBJ2-6; no clear D. The DNA for the CDR3 is TGTGCCAGCAATCGAAGAGCGTCTGGGGCCAACGTCCTGACTTTC. Translating it yields CASNRRASGANVLTF.